This TCR beta chain was sequenced in a study of cytomegalovirus exposure and HLA in healthy donors. Study-wide results and limits: A list of about 180 TCR beta chains associated with cytomegalovirus was given. Later analysis showed most CMV-associated TCR beta chains appearing HLA-restricted. It was reported in a later analysis that an Asian-associated ancestry cluster showed fewer N-insertions than the roughly 710-donor mean. In an earlier analysis, about 87% or about 30%: the productive usage of most TCR beta V segments.

Germline lookup yields CDR1 MNHNY and CDR2 SVGAGI (reference sequence). The CDR3 loop spans 13 amino acids. J was trimmed by 3 bases and V by 6 bases; bases with no gene match: 2. As to this clone: Its antigen is not known.

Researchers ran the PCR with 60 Vbeta and 13 Jbeta primers. Repertoires were generated with immunoSEQ multiplex PCR, while TCRdb's copy carries only in-frame clones and drops some. The table has 95,000 to 150,000 clones, around 79% seen once. The chain combines TRBV6-6 with TRBJ2-5; 9 bases are a match to TRBD1. The source of this sequence is a woman aged 40 to 50 in good health and CMV-seronegative. The sequenced sample consisted of PBMCs. CDR3 amino acids: CASSTGGEETQYF. The CDR3 coding sequence is TGTGCCAGCAGCACAGGGGGCGAAGAGACCCAGTACTTC.